This entry is about one TCR beta chain. As yet, its antigen is unknown. TCRdb analysed the 5' RACE reads with MiXCR anew, one entry per CDR3 protein. Of approximately 300,000 distinct CDR3 sequences listed, 15% to 20% were seen once; the top ten hold about a fifth. The CDR3 contains 13 residues. Germline CDR1 and CDR2: SGHNT and YYREEE (reference sequence). Trimming removed 4 bases from V and 3 bases from J, with 11 bases in between. The sample comes from a study of T-cell memory formation after mild COVID-19. Broader study findings: Some clones that responded turned up in pre-infection memory, which suggests that cross-reactive memory joined in.

The chain recombines TRBV5-4 with TRBJ2-7; either TRBD1 or TRBD2 may supply D (6 bases each). This receptor was obtained from a man in his late teens or twenties who had mild COVID-19 (a few samples of this study predate the infection). Cell type and time point are not known. The sequenced sample was PBMCs or a T cell subset sorted from them (not recorded which). The CDR3 reads CASSRGDGYEQYF. In DNA form, the CDR3 reads TGTGCCAGCAGCAGGGGGGACGGCTACGAGCAGTACTTC.